This T cell receptor beta chain appears in the sequencing data of a study of T cells in localized non-small cell lung cancer. General study results and limits: T cell clonality was highest in uninvolved adjacent lung, above tumor. One tumor region alone was sequenced, and heterogeneity therefore remains possible.

Measured with immunoSEQ multiplex PCR; TCRdb has only the in-frame clones, and not every one. In the table there are around 130,000 clones, 80% to 90% of which are singletons. Trimming stripped 0 bases from V and 0 bases from J, with 4 bases between. Per the germline V gene, CDR1 is SGHTS and CDR2 is YDEGEE. The length of the CDR3 is 15 residues. Regarding this clone: No antigen is known for it.

The chain combines TRBV5-8 with TRBJ2-6, with D unclear. The clonotype originates from a female donor older than 55 with stage I lung adenocarcinoma. This sample comprised peripheral blood, obtained before any cancer treatment. CDR3 sequence (DNA): TGTGCCAGCAGCTTGGATGTCTCTGGGGCCAACGTCCTGACTTTC. It specifies CASSLDVSGANVLTF. Combining the CDR3 with reference TRBV5-8 and TRBJ2-6 gives the whole variable domain EAGVTQSPTHLIKTRGQQATLRCSPISGHTSVYWYQQALGLGLQFLLWYDEGEERNRGNFPPRFSGRQFPNYSSELNVNALELEDSALYLCASSLDVSGANVLTFGAGSRLTVL.